These 4 T cell receptor beta chains originate from one sample sequenced in a study of shared clonotypes between healthy human individuals. Sequencing was performed with immunoSEQ multiplex PCR; in TCRdb, only in-frame clones are kept and a portion is missing. Of about 2.2 million clones in the sample, about 93% were seen once. Only CD45RO-negative cells positively selected for CCR7 counted as naive CD8 cells, so terminally differentiated effector memory CD45RA+ cells were excluded. The material sequenced was naive CD8+ T cells from PBMCs. The receptor source for this set is a young man in good health. Some clones in this sample may be carry-over from other donors' samples.

This rearrangement joins TRBV5-1 to TRBJ2-5, with 8 bases identical to TRBD1. Germline V lookup: CDR1 SGHRS, CDR2 YFSETQ. V shed 4 bases and J 4 bases; nucleotides not matched to a gene: 6. This CDR3 is built from 14 residues. The CDR3 nucleotides are TGCGCCAGCAGCAATGACAGGGGACGAGAGACCCAGTACTTC. It yields the protein CASSNDRGRETQYF.

This chain links TRBV11-2 with TRBJ1-4; no reliable D call. The CDR3 totals 16 residues. V lost 1 base to trimming and J lost 3 bases, with 12 bases between them. CDR1 and CDR2 from the germline V gene are SGHAT and FQNNGV. The CDR3, as DNA: TGTGCCAGCAGCTTAGGCACCCGAAAGCCTAATGAAAAACTGTTTTTT. Translating gives CASSLGTRKPNEKLFF.

The chain carries TRBV10-1 and TRBJ2-1; 8 bases are shared with TRBD2. V lost 2 bases and J lost 0; bases outside the gene matches: 6. CDR1 WNHNN and CDR2 SYGVQD come from the germline V gene (reference sequence). CDR3 length: 17 residues. As DNA, the CDR3 is TGCGCCAGCAGTGAGCGAGGCGGGAGGACCTCCTACAATGAGCAGTTCTTC. Translation: CASSERGGRTSYNEQFF.

The chain links TRBV10-3 to TRBJ2-6, with TRBD2 matching over 12 bases. The CDR3 loop spans 19 amino acids. The germline V gene has CDR1 ENHRY and CDR2 SYGVKD. J lost 0 bases, V lost 8 bases, and 11 bases had no gene match. The CDR3 loop is CAILGGLAGPLSGANVLTF. The CDR3, as DNA: TGTGCCATCCTCGGGGGACTAGCGGGCCCTCTCTCTGGGGCCAACGTCCTGACTTTC.